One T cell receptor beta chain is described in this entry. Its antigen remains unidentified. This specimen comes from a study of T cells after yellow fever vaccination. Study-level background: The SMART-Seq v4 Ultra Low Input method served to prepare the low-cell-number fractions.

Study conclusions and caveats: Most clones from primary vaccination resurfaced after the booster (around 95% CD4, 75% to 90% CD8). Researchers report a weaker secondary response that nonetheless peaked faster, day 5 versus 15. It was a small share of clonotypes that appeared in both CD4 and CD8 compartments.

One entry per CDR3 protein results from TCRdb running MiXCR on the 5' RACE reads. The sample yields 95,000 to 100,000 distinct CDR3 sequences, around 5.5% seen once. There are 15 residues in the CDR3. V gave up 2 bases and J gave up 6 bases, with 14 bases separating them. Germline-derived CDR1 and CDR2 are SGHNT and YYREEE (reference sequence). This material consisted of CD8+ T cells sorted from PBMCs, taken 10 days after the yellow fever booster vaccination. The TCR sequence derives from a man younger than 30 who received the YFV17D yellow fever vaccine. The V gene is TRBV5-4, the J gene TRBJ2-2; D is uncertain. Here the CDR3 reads CASSFGSLGAGELFF. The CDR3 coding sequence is TGTGCCAGCAGCTTCGGTTCACTTGGGGCCGGGGAGCTGTTTTTT.